The clone carrying this TCR beta chain was recorded many times. Its antigen is not known. In TCRdb, the 5' RACE reads were re-called with MiXCR into one record per CDR3 protein. This sample carries over 110,000 distinct CDR3 sequences, about 8% of them seen once, and the ten largest clones take about 0.73%. This specimen belongs to a study of T cells after yellow fever vaccination. Study at large: Low-cell-number fractions underwent preparation using SMART-Seq v4 Ultra Low Input.

Study-wide results and limits: The bulk population could contribute abundant contaminating clonotypes to FACS-sorted repertoires.

This clonotype was sampled from a man aged 25 to 45 who received the YFV17D yellow fever vaccine. The sequenced sample was CD4+ T cells sorted from PBMCs, obtained 5 days after the yellow fever booster vaccination.

CDR3 coding DNA: TGTGCCAGCAGCCAAGGGCCTGGAGAGCAGTTCTTC. Translation: CASSQGPGEQFF. The chain combines TRBV3-1 with TRBJ2-1, with unresolved D. The V and J ends lost 1 base and 10 bases respectively, with 8 bases between them. This CDR3 comprises 12 residues. Germline loops: CDR1 LGHDT, CDR2 YNNKEL (reference sequence).